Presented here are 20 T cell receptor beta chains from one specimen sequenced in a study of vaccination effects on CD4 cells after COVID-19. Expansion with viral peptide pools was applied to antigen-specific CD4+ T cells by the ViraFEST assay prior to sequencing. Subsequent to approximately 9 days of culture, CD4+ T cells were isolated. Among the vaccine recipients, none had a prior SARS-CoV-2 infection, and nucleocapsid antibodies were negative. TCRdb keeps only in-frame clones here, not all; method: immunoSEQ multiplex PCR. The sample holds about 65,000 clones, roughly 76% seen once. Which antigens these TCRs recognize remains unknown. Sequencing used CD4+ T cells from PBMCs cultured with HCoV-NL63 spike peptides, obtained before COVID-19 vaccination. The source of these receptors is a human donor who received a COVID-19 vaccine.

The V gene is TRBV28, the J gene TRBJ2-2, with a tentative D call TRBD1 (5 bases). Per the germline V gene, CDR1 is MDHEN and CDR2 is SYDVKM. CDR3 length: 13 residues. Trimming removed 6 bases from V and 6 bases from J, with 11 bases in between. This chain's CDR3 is CASSEQVPGELFF. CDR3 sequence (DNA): TGTGCCAGCAGCGAACAGGTGCCCGGGGAGCTGTTTTTT.

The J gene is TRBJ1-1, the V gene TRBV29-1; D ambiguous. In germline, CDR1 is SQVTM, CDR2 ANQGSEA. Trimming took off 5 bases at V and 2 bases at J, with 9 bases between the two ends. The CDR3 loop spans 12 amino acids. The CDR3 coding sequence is TGCAGCGTTTCTTGGGCAAACACTGAAGCTTTCTTT. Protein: CSVSWANTEAFF.

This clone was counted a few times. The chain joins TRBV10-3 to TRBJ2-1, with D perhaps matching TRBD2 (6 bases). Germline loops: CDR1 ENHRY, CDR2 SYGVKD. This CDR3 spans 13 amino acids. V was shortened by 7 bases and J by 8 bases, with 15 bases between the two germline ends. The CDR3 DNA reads TGTGCCATCAAAGGGCATGGAGGGGATGAGCAGTTCTTC. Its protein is CAIKGHGGDEQFF.

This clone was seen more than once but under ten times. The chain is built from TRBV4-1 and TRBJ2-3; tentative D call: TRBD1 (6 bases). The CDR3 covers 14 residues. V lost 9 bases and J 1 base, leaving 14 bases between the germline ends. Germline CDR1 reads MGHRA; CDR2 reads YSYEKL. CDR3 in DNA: TGCGCCAGTAAAACAGGGATCGGCACAGATACGCAGTATTTT. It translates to CASKTGIGTDTQYF.

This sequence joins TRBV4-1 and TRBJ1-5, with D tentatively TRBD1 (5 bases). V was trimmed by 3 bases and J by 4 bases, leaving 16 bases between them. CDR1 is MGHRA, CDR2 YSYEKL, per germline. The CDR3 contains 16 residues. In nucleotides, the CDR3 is TGCGCCAGCAGCCACAGACCGGACACCTCGAATCAGCCCCAGCATTTT. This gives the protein CASSHRPDTSNQPQHF.

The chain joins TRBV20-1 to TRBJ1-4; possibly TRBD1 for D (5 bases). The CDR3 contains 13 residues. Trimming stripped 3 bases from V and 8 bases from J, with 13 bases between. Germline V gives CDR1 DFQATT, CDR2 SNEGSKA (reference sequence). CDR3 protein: CSASRPGQEKLFF. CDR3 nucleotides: TGCAGTGCTAGTCGGCCGGGGCAGGAAAAACTGTTTTTT.

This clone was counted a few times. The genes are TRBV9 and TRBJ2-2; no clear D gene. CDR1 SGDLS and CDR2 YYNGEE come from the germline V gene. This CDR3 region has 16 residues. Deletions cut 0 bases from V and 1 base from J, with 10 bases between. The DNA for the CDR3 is TGTGCCAGCAGCGTAGATTTGTCGAGGAACACCGGGGAGCTGTTTTTT. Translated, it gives CASSVDLSRNTGELFF.

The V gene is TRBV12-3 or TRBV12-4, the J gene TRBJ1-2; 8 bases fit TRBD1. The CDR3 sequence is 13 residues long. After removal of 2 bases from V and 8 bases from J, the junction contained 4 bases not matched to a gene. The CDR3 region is CASSLNTGGGYTF. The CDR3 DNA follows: TGTGCCAGCAGTTTAAATACAGGGGGAGGCTACACCTTC.

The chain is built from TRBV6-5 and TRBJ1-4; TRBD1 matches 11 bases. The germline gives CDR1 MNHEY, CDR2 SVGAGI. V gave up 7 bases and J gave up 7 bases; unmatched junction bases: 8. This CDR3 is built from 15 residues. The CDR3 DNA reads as TGTGCCAGCATAAGAACGGGACAGGGGGGTGAAAAACTGTTTTTT. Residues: CASIRTGQGGEKLFF.

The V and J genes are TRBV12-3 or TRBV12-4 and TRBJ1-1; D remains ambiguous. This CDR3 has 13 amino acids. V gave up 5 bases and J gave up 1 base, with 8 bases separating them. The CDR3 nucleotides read TGTGCCAGCAGTGCCTACAGGAACACTGAAGCTTTCTTT. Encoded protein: CASSAYRNTEAFF.

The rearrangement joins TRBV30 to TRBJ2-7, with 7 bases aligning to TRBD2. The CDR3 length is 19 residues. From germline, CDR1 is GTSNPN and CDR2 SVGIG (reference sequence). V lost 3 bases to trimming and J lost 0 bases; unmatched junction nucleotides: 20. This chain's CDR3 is CAWSLPLLADFGASYEQYV. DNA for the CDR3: TGTGCCTGGAGCCTCCCTTTGCTAGCGGATTTTGGGGCCTCCTACGAGCAGTACGTC.

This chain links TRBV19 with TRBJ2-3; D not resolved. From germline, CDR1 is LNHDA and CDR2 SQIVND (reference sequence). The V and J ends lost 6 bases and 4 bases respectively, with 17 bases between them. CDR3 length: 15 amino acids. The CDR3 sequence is CASSGGRGRSDTQYF. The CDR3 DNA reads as TGTGCCAGTAGCGGCGGCCGCGGACGTTCAGATACGCAGTATTTT.

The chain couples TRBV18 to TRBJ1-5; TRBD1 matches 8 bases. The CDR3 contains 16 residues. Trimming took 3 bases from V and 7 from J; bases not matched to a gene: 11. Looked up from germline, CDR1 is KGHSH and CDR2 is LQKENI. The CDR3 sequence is CASSPNRGGLDQPQHF. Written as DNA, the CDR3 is TGTGCCAGCTCACCGAACAGGGGGGGGCTCGACCAGCCCCAGCATTTT.

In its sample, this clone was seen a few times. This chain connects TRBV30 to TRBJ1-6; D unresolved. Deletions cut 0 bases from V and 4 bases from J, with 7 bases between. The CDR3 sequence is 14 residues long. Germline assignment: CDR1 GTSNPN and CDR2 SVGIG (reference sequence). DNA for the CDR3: TGTGCCTGGAGTGTAGGGCAGTATAATTCACCCCTCCACTTT. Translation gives CAWSVGQYNSPLHF.

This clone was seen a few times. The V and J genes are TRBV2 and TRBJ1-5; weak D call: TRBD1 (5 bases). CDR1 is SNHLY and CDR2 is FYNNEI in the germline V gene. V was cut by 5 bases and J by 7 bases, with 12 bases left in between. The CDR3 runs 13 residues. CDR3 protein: CASSTTRDQPQHF. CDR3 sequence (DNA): TGTGCCAGCAGTACAACCAGGGACCAGCCCCAGCATTTT.

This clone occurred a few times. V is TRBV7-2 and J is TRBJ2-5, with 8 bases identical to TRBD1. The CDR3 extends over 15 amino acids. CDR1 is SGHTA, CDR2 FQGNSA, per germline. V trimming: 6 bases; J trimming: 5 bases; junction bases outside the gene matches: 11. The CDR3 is CASRPRQGTVETQYF. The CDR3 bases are TGTGCCAGCAGACCTCGACAGGGGACGGTGGAGACCCAGTACTTC.

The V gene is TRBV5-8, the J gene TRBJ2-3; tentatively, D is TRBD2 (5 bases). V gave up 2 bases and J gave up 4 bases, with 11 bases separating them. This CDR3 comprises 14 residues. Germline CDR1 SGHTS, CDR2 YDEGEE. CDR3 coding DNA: TGTGCCAGCAGCTTACAGAGCGGCGCAGATACGCAGTATTTT. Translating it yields CASSLQSGADTQYF.

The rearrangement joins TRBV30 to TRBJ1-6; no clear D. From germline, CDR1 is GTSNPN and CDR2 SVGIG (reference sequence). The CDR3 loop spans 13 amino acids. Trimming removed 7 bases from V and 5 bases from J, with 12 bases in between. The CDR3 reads CAFSGVDNSPLHF. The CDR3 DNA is TGTGCCTTCTCCGGGGTGGATAATTCACCCCTCCACTTT.

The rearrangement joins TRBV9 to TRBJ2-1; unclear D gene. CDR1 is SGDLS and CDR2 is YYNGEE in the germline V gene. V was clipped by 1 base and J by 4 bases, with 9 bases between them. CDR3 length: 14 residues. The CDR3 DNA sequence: TGTGCCAGCAGCGTAAGTTCCGAATACAATGAGCAGTTCTTC. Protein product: CASSVSSEYNEQFF.

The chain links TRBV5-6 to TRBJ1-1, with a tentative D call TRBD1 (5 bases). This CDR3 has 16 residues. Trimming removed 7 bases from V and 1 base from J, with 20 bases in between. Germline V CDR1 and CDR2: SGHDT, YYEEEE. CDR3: CASELFRGFPNTEAFF. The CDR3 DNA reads TGTGCCAGCGAACTCTTCCGGGGGTTTCCGAACACTGAAGCTTTCTTT.